These 32 T cell receptor beta chains share one sample of origin, sequenced in a study of blood T cell repertoires in COVID-19 (dated by TCRdb to the early 2020s). Libraries came from the immunoSEQ multiplex PCR assay. In TCRdb, the immuneACCESS table is reduced to in-frame sequences with V and J assigned. These tables do not hold every clone; where another copy was compared, an unresolved V gene accounts for under half, and the others remain unexplained. For this sample there are tens of thousands of clones; 88% appear just once. The top ten clones comprise 9.5% to 15% of the sample. Sample: peripheral blood. The receptor set was obtained from a human donor with active COVID-19. The donor label of this sample is uncertain.

This chain links TRBV7-2 with TRBJ2-3; 9 bases fit TRBD2. From germline, CDR1 is SGHTA and CDR2 FQGNSA. The J segment lost 5 bases and the V segment lost 1 base, leaving 7 bases of the junction unmatched. The CDR3 is made up of 16 amino acids. As DNA, the CDR3 is TGTGCCAGCAGCTTAGGCGGGAGGGGGGTCGAAGATACGCAGTATTTT. This encodes CASSLGGRGVEDTQYF. Combining the CDR3 with reference TRBV7-2 and TRBJ2-3 gives the whole variable domain GAGVSQSPSNKVTEKGKDVELRCDPISGHTALYWYRQSLGQGLEFLIYFQGNSAPDKSGLPSDRFSAERTGGSVSTLTIQRTQQEDSAVYLCASSLGGRGVEDTQYFGPGTRLTVL.

This clone appeared a single time. The chain links TRBV19 to TRBJ2-7, with TRBD2 as a possible D gene (5 bases). V lost 3 bases and J 2 bases, leaving 8 bases between the germline ends. CDR1 and CDR2 from the germline V gene are LNHDA and SQIVND (reference sequence). The CDR3 spans 13 residues. The CDR3 sequence is CASSITGTYEQYF. CDR3 bases: TGTGCCAGTAGTATCACCGGGACCTACGAGCAGTACTTC.

The CDR3 region has the DNA TGTGCCAGCAGCCTAGGGACTGGGGTCGGAAACACCATATATTTT. This gives the protein CASSLGTGVGNTIYF. V usage is TRBV9 and J usage is TRBJ1-3; D is possibly TRBD1 (5 bases). CDR1 and CDR2 (germline): SGDLS, YYNGEE. The CDR3 has 15 amino acids. V was cut by 4 bases and J by 4 bases, with 15 bases left in between.

The chain joins TRBV6-5 to TRBJ2-7; possibly TRBD2 for D (7 bases). The ends were cut back, 7 bases at V and 4 bases at J, with 17 bases in the middle. The CDR3 runs to 14 residues. From germline, CDR1 is MNHEY and CDR2 SVGAGI. CDR3 in amino acids: CASTPDSGMYEQYF. CDR3 coding DNA: TGTGCCAGCACCCCGGACAGCGGGATGTACGAGCAGTACTTC.

This chain connects TRBV7-2 to TRBJ2-7; 10 nucleotides line up with TRBD2. Germline CDR1 SGHTA, CDR2 FQGNSA. After removal of 5 bases from V and 8 bases from J, the junction contained 9 bases not matched to a gene. This CDR3 has 14 amino acids. The CDR3 DNA is TGTGCCAGCAGCCAAACTAGCGGGGTTACGAAGCAGTACTTC. Its protein is CASSQTSGVTKQYF.

V usage is TRBV7-8 and J usage is TRBJ2-6, with 9 bases lining up with TRBD1. The CDR3 consists of 17 residues. Germline V CDR1 and CDR2: SGHVS, FQNEAQ. V was pared by 1 base and J by 1 base, with 2 bases of the junction left unmatched. DNA of the CDR3: TGTGCCAGCAGCTTAGGGGACAGGGTGTCTGGGGCCAACGTCCTGACTTTC. Amino acids: CASSLGDRVSGANVLTF.

The count of this clone is one. This chain links TRBV5-1 with TRBJ2-7; D is possibly TRBD2 (6 bases). V was shortened by 0 bases and J by 3 bases, with 13 bases between the two germline ends. Germline lookup yields CDR1 SGHRS and CDR2 YFSETQ. This CDR3 is 15 amino acids long. CDR3 in DNA: TGCGCCAGCAGCTTGGGAGGAGGGAGTTACTACGAGCAGTACTTC. This sequence encodes CASSLGGGSYYEQYF.

This clone came up once. The genes are TRBV25-1 and TRBJ2-7; 9 positions match TRBD1. Losses at the gene ends were 3 bases for V and 0 bases for J; bases not matched to a gene: 9. The CDR3 length is 17 residues. Looked up from germline, CDR1 is MGHDK and CDR2 is SYGVNS. CDR3 nucleotide sequence: TGTGCCAGCAGTGAGGGTCGGTTGGGACAGGGCTCCTACGAGCAGTACTTC. It codes for CASSEGRLGQGSYEQYF.

The genes are TRBV2 and TRBJ1-3; D remains ambiguous. This CDR3 is 13 amino acids long. From germline, CDR1 is SNHLY and CDR2 FYNNEI. Trimming left V 7 bases short and J 6 bases short, with 13 bases between. CDR3: CASKIGLANTIYF. For the CDR3, the DNA is TGTGCCAGCAAAATTGGGCTGGCAAACACCATATATTTT.

The CDR3 DNA reads TGTGCCAGCAGCGTAGCGCCTCCCCGGTGGGCCAATGAGCAGTTCTTC. Translated: CASSVAPPRWANEQFF. This rearrangement joins TRBV9 to TRBJ2-1; D gene unclear. The CDR3 spans 16 residues. V was shortened by 0 bases and J by 6 bases, with 16 bases between the two germline ends. CDR1 is SGDLS and CDR2 is YYNGEE in the germline V gene.

This clone was observed a single time. This sequence joins TRBV9 and TRBJ2-7; a weak D match, TRBD2 (5 bases). The CDR3 is made up of 14 amino acids. V was trimmed by 4 bases and J by 6 bases, leaving 17 bases between them. In germline, CDR1 is SGDLS, CDR2 YYNGEE. The CDR3 DNA follows: TGTGCCAGCAGCTCGACGGAGGTTACCGGCGAGCAGTACTTC. Its protein is CASSSTEVTGEQYF.

This chain links TRBV13 with TRBJ2-5; D uncertain. V was clipped by 4 bases and J by 3 bases, with 12 bases between them. This CDR3 has 14 amino acids. Per the germline V gene, CDR1 is PRHDT and CDR2 is FYEKMQ (reference sequence). CDR3 in DNA: TGTGCCAGCAGCTCCCTAGAGTTGGAAGAGACCCAGTACTTC. It is translated as CASSSLELEETQYF.

The rearrangement joins TRBV11-1 to TRBJ1-2; 7 nucleotides agree with TRBD1. V was clipped by 5 bases and J by 6 bases; unmatched bases: 6. The germline CDR1 and CDR2 sequences are SGHAT and FQDESV (reference sequence). The CDR3 is 13 amino acids. Here the CDR3 reads CASSLGQGDGYTF. The CDR3 DNA follows: TGTGCCAGCAGCCTGGGGCAGGGGGATGGCTACACCTTC. Full variable domain (outside the CDR3, taken from reference TRBV11-1 and TRBJ1-2): EAEVAQSPRYKITEKSQAVAFWCDPISGHATLYWYRQILGQGPELLVQFQDESVVDDSQLPKDRFSAERLKGVDSTLKIQPAELGDSAMYLCASSLGQGDGYTFGSGTRLTVV.

In its sample, this clone was seen once. The chain employs TRBV7-3 and TRBJ2-1; 7 bases map to TRBD2. The CDR3 is made up of 14 amino acids. CDR1 is SGHTA and CDR2 is FQGTGA in the germline V gene. V lost 4 bases to trimming and J lost 7 bases; unmatched junction nucleotides: 7. CDR3 in amino acids: CASSSTSASNEQFF. The CDR3 nucleotides read TGTGCCAGCAGCTCCACTAGCGCCTCTAATGAGCAGTTCTTC. Drawing the rest from reference TRBV7-3 and TRBJ2-1, the complete variable domain is GAGVSQTPSNKVTEKGKYVELRCDPISGHTALYWYRQSLGQGPEFLIYFQGTGAADDSGLPNDRFFAVRPEGSVSTLKIQRTERGDSAVYLCASSSTSASNEQFFGPGTRLTVL.

This chain connects TRBV6-6 to TRBJ1-5, with 8 bases matching TRBD1. The V and J ends lost 2 bases and 2 bases, in that order; junction bases with no gene match: 2. The CDR3 contains 15 residues. Germline V gives CDR1 MNHNY, CDR2 SVGAGI (reference sequence). The DNA for the CDR3 is TGTGCCAGCAGTTACAAGGGACAGGGCAATCAGCCCCAGCATTTT. Encoded protein: CASSYKGQGNQPQHF.

In its sample, this clone was seen once. The genes are TRBV10-3 and TRBJ2-5, with 9 positions matching TRBD2. The germline gives CDR1 ENHRY, CDR2 SYGVKD. CDR3 length equals 13 residues. The ends lost 6 bases at V and 5 bases at J; junction bases unmatched: 4. CDR3 sequence (DNA): TGTGCCATCAGACTAGCGGGTGGGGAGACCCAGTACTTC. Translating it yields CAIRLAGGETQYF.

The CDR3 region has the DNA TGTGCCAGCAGCCAAGACACCTACGAGCAGTACTTC. It yields the protein CASSQDTYEQYF. The chain has TRBV3-1 (or the pseudogene TRBV3-2) and TRBJ2-7; unclear D gene. Trimming shortened V by 0 bases and J by 2 bases, and 2 bases separated the two germline ends. The V gene's germline CDR1 is LGHDT and CDR2 YNNKEL (reference sequence). The CDR3 spans 12 residues.

The V and J genes are TRBV4-1 and TRBJ1-2, with D possibly being TRBD1 (5 bases). The germline V gene has CDR1 MGHRA and CDR2 YSYEKL. V lost 0 bases and J 4 bases, leaving 12 bases between the germline ends. The CDR3 covers 15 residues. The CDR3 protein is CASSQDRVASYGYTF. The CDR3 coding sequence is TGCGCCAGCAGCCAAGACAGGGTTGCTTCCTATGGCTACACCTTC.

This clone is large. The chain employs TRBV7-8 and TRBJ2-7; 8 bases fit TRBD2. The germline V gene has CDR1 SGHVS and CDR2 FQNEAQ. J gave up 3 bases and V 1 base, and 14 bases lay outside the gene matches. The CDR3 is 18 residues long. The CDR3: CASSLGMTSAPLIYEQYF. The DNA for the CDR3 is TGTGCCAGCAGCTTAGGGATGACTAGCGCTCCCCTGATCTACGAGCAGTACTTC.

The chain combines TRBV11-3 with TRBJ2-7; perhaps TRBD2 as D (6 bases). V lost 5 bases and J lost 5, with 13 bases in between. The CDR3 contains 13 residues. Germline CDR1 reads SGHNT; CDR2 reads YENEEA. The chain's CDR3 is CASSGGEVHEQYF. The CDR3 DNA reads TGTGCCAGCAGCGGCGGGGAGGTCCACGAGCAGTACTTC.

This chain connects TRBV5-1 to TRBJ2-3, with TRBD2 matching 7 bases. Germline-derived CDR1 and CDR2 are SGHRS and YFSETQ. This CDR3 has 15 residues. V lost 2 bases to trimming and J lost 2 bases; unmatched junction nucleotides: 5. The CDR3 region is CASSFTSVPTDTQYF. CDR3 DNA: TGCGCCAGCAGCTTCACTAGCGTCCCCACAGATACGCAGTATTTT.

The V call is TRBV5-1, the J call TRBJ1-5, with 7 positions matching TRBD1. After removal of 4 bases from V and 4 bases from J, the junction contained 8 bases not matched to a gene. The CDR3 spans 15 residues. Germline V gene data show CDR1 as SGHRS and CDR2 as YFSETQ. In DNA, the CDR3 is TGCGCCAGCAGCCCGGGGACAGTGGGTAATCAGCCCCAGCATTTT. Its translation is CASSPGTVGNQPQHF. Variable domain in full (rest from reference TRBV5-1 and TRBJ1-5): KAGVTQTPRYLIKTRGQQVTLSCSPISGHRSVSWYQQTPGQGLQFLFEYFSETQRNKGNFPGRFSGRQFSNSRSEMNVSTLELGDSALYLCASSPGTVGNQPQHFGDGTRLSIL.

V usage is TRBV6-5 and J usage is TRBJ1-1, with a tentative D call TRBD1 (5 bases). Germline CDR1 reads MNHEY; CDR2 reads SVGAGI. CDR3 length: 15 amino acids. V was cut by 0 bases and J by 4 bases, with 12 bases left in between. The CDR3, as DNA: TGTGCCAGCAGTTACTCGAGCAGGGCCGGCACTGAAGCTTTCTTT. It specifies CASSYSSRAGTEAFF.

This clone has a handful of counts. V usage is TRBV18 and J usage is TRBJ2-2; TRBD1 matches 10 bases. The V segment lost 6 bases and the J segment 7 bases; nucleotides outside the gene matches: 8. The CDR3 consists of 15 residues. Germline-derived CDR1 and CDR2 are KGHSH and LQKENI. In DNA form, the CDR3 reads TGTGCCAGCTCTTCGGGGACAGGGGCCGGCGGGGAGCTGTTTTTT. As protein: CASSSGTGAGGELFF.

The V gene is TRBV4-1, the J gene TRBJ2-7; tentatively, D is TRBD2 (6 bases). Germline CDR1 and CDR2: MGHRA and YSYEKL. Trimming left V 5 bases short and J 6 bases short, with 17 bases between. The CDR3 totals 14 residues. CDR3 bases: TGCGCCAGCAGCGCCCGGGACTTCCCCTCCGAGCAGTACTTC. Translation gives CASSARDFPSEQYF.

The rearrangement joins TRBV7-9 to TRBJ2-7, with TRBD1 matching over 7 bases. This CDR3 spans 16 amino acids. V gave up 1 base and J gave up 4 bases; unmatched junction bases: 10. CDR1 SEHNR and CDR2 FQNEAQ come from the germline V gene (reference sequence). CDR3 bases: TGTGCCAGCAGCTTAGGTTTATGGGACAGACCGTACGAGCAGTACTTC. It specifies CASSLGLWDRPYEQYF.

This sequence joins TRBV5-1 and TRBJ1-3; maybe TRBD1 (5 bases). Germline V gives CDR1 SGHRS, CDR2 YFSETQ. The CDR3 loop spans 16 amino acids. V was shortened by 0 bases and J by 1 base, with 11 bases between the two germline ends. CDR3 DNA sequence: TGCGCCAGCAGCTTGGCTAGTCCAGGGTCTGGAAACACCATATATTTT. This sequence encodes CASSLASPGSGNTIYF.

V and J are TRBV4-1 and TRBJ1-4; D is unresolved. Germline loops: CDR1 MGHRA, CDR2 YSYEKL. This CDR3 has 13 residues. Trimming cost V 3 bases and J 7 bases, with 9 bases left between them. Here the CDR3 reads CASSQTGIEKLFF. CDR3 sequence (DNA): TGCGCCAGCAGCCAGACGGGGATTGAAAAACTGTTTTTT.

The chain employs TRBV20-1 and TRBJ2-7; 10 nucleotides agree with TRBD2. The V segment lost 3 bases and the J segment 4 bases; nucleotides outside the gene matches: 9. CDR1 is DFQATT and CDR2 is SNEGSKA in the germline V gene (reference sequence). This CDR3 region has 15 residues. The CDR3 loop is CSASGLLAGVYEQYF. CDR3 nucleotides: TGCAGTGCTAGTGGCCTCCTAGCGGGAGTATACGAGCAGTACTTC.

This sequence joins TRBV19 and TRBJ2-3, with TRBD2 identical over 9 bases. The V segment lost 4 bases and the J segment 4 bases; nucleotides outside the gene matches: 9. This CDR3 is 16 amino acids long. The germline gives CDR1 LNHDA, CDR2 SQIVND (reference sequence). The DNA for the CDR3 is TGTGCCAGTAGTACGCGGGGCGGGGGGGCGTCAGATACGCAGTATTTT. Its protein product is CASSTRGGGASDTQYF.

The rearrangement uses TRBV2 and TRBJ1-1, with D perhaps matching TRBD1 (5 bases). Per germline, CDR1 SNHLY and CDR2 FYNNEI. This CDR3 comprises 13 residues. Trimming took off 7 bases at V and 2 bases at J, with 11 bases between the two ends. The CDR3 is CASKNQGNTEAFF. The CDR3 nucleotides read TGTGCCAGCAAAAATCAGGGAAACACTGAAGCTTTCTTT. Supplemented by reference TRBV2 and TRBJ1-1, the full variable domain reads EPEVTQTPSHQVTQMGQEVILRCVPISNHLYFYWYRQILGQKVEFLVSFYNNEISEKSEIFDDQFSVERPDGSNFTLKIRSTKLEDSAMYFCASKNQGNTEAFFGQGTRLTVV.

Only one count was recorded for this clone. V usage is TRBV21-1 and J usage is TRBJ2-7; the D segment call TRBD2 is taken from the table without a DNA check. TRBV21-1 is labeled a pseudogene. This CDR3 has 13 residues. In DNA, the CDR3 is TGTGCCAGCAGCCCCAACTGCTCCTACGAGCAGTACTTC. It codes for CASSPNCSYEQYF.